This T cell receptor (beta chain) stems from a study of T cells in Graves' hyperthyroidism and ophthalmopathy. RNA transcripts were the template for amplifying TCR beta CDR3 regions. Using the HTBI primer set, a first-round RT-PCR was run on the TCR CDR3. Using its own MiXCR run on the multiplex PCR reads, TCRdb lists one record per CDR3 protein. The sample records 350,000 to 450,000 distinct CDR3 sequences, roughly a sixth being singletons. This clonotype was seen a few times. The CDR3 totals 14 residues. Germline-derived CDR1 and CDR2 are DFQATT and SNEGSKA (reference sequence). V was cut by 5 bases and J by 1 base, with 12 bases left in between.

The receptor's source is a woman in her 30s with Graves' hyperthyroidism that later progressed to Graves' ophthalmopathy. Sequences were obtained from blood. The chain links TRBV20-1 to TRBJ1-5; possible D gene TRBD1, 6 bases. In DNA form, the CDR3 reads TGCAGTGCTCAGGCGCAGGGGAGCAATCAGCCCCAGCATTTT. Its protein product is CSAQAQGSNQPQHF.